A single sample is the source of the 26 T cell receptor beta chains below, sequenced in a study of blood T cell repertoires in COVID-19. TCRdb's table, derived via immunoSEQ multiplex PCR, lists solely in-frame clones and lacks some. The sample yields some 260,000 clones, more than 70% seen once. Material for sequencing was peripheral blood. These receptors were obtained from a woman in her thirties or forties who had recovered from COVID-19.

V usage is TRBV7-3 and J usage is TRBJ1-6, with D possibly TRBD1 on 5 matching bases. This CDR3 region has 13 residues. The V gene lost 4 bases and the J gene lost 14 bases, with 15 bases spanning the gap. Per germline, CDR1 SGHTA and CDR2 FQGTGA. CDR3 in DNA: TGTGCCAGCAGCTCGCAGGGCGGTAAAGCCCTCCACTTT. It is translated as CASSSQGGKALHF.

The chain uses TRBV6-5 and TRBJ1-2, with 8 bases that match TRBD1. J was trimmed by 8 bases and V by 6 bases; bases with no gene match: 11. The CDR3 is 14 residues long. Germline CDR1 MNHEY, CDR2 SVGAGI. The CDR3 reads CASRPADRVTGYTF. The CDR3, as DNA: TGTGCCAGCAGACCCGCGGACAGGGTGACCGGCTACACCTTC.

In this sample, this clone turned up a few times. CDR3 sequence (DNA): TGTGCCAGCAGCTTACTGACAGGCAGTCGTGGCTACACCTTC. Translation gives CASSLLTGSRGYTF. The chain carries TRBV7-2 and TRBJ1-2; possibly TRBD1 for D (6 bases). Looked up from germline, CDR1 is SGHTA and CDR2 is FQGNSA. The V end was cut by 2 bases, the J end by 7 bases, with 14 bases between. The CDR3 has 14 amino acids. The whole variable domain, remainder taken from reference TRBV7-2 and TRBJ1-2, is GAGVSQSPSNKVTEKGKDVELRCDPISGHTALYWYRQSLGQGLEFLIYFQGNSAPDKSGLPSDRFSAERTGGSVSTLTIQRTQQEDSAVYLCASSLLTGSRGYTFGSGTRLTVV.

The rearrangement joins TRBV5-5 to TRBJ1-4; perhaps TRBD1 as D (5 bases). Trimming removed 0 bases from V and 8 bases from J, with 14 bases in between. Germline V gene sequence: CDR1 SGHKS, CDR2 YYEKEE (reference sequence). CDR3 length: 15 amino acids. The CDR3 DNA sequence: TGTGCCAGCAGCTTGGGCCAGGGTCCGTTGGAAAAACTGTTTTTT. Translated: CASSLGQGPLEKLFF.

This chain uses TRBV4-3 with TRBJ2-7; 7 bases map to TRBD1. The CDR3 runs to 14 residues. J gave up 5 bases and V 1 base, and 5 bases lay outside the gene matches. Germline-derived CDR1 and CDR2 are LGHNA and YSLEER. Here the CDR3 reads CASSQVTGSHEQYF. The CDR3 DNA reads TGCGCCAGCAGCCAAGTGACAGGGTCCCACGAGCAGTACTTC.

This clone showed up just once. This chain joins TRBV6-2 or TRBV6-3 and TRBJ1-5; 7 bases map to TRBD1. This CDR3 spans 16 amino acids. The germline V gene has CDR1 MNHEY and CDR2 SVGEGT. J lost 1 base, V lost 3 bases, and 6 bases had no gene match. The CDR3 DNA reads TGTGCCAGCAGTTATTTCGGGACAGCGAGCAATCAGCCCCAGCATTTT. It specifies CASSYFGTASNQPQHF.

This clone was recorded many times. The chain has TRBV4-3 and TRBJ2-3, with TRBD2 as a possible D gene (6 bases). The V gene lost 0 bases and the J gene lost 1 base, with 8 bases spanning the gap. The CDR3 runs 15 residues. Germline CDR1 reads LGHNA; CDR2 reads YSLEER. CDR3 sequence: CASSQEPGGTDTQYF. The CDR3 DNA reads as TGCGCCAGCAGCCAAGAACCGGGGGGCACAGATACGCAGTATTTT.

The chain carries TRBV7-9 and TRBJ2-3; 9 bases align to TRBD1. The CDR3 contains 14 residues. V was pared by 3 bases and J by 4 bases, with 2 bases of the junction left unmatched. Germline loops: CDR1 SEHNR, CDR2 FQNEAQ (reference sequence). The CDR3, as DNA: TGTGCCAGCAGCTTGACAGGGGGGTCAGATACGCAGTATTTT. This sequence encodes CASSLTGGSDTQYF.

This chain links TRBV19 with TRBJ1-6; 11 nucleotides match TRBD1. J lost 10 bases, V lost 5 bases, and 7 bases had no gene match. Per germline, CDR1 LNHDA and CDR2 SQIVND (reference sequence). The CDR3 consists of 15 residues. CDR3 sequence reads: CASSSRTGGESPLHF. The CDR3 DNA is TGTGCCAGTAGTTCCCGGACAGGGGGCGAATCACCCCTCCACTTT.

This clone was seen once. The chain joins TRBV3-1 (or the pseudogene TRBV3-2) to TRBJ1-2, with 7 bases lining up with TRBD1. With 1 base clipped from V and 9 bases from J, the junction kept 14 bases outside the gene matches. Germline assignment: CDR1 LGHDT and CDR2 YNNKEL (reference sequence). CDR3 length: 16 amino acids. Here the CDR3 reads CASSQVRWGQPISYTF. The CDR3 DNA follows: TGTGCCAGCAGCCAAGTAAGGTGGGGACAGCCTATAAGCTACACCTTC.

The chain employs TRBV4-3 and TRBJ2-3; 8 bases agree with TRBD1. With V trimmed by 6 bases and J by 6 bases, 8 bases remained unmatched. Germline V CDR1 and CDR2: LGHNA, YSLEER. This CDR3 has 14 amino acids. In DNA form, the CDR3 reads TGCGCCAGCAGTCCTTCGGACAGGGCGGATACGCAGTATTTT. Its translation is CASSPSDRADTQYF.

The rearrangement links TRBV29-1 to TRBJ2-3, with 7 bases fitting TRBD2. Trimming removed 1 base from V and 1 base from J; junction bases left unmatched: 11. The CDR3 length is 17 residues. The germline V gene has CDR1 SQVTM and CDR2 ANQGSEA. This CDR3 is CSVEGFRGELGTDTQYF. The CDR3 nucleotides read TGCAGCGTTGAAGGGTTTCGGGGGGAGTTGGGCACAGATACGCAGTATTTT.

The chain is built from TRBV19 and TRBJ1-1; 12 nucleotides agree with TRBD1. From germline, CDR1 is LNHDA and CDR2 SQIVND (reference sequence). V lost 3 bases to trimming and J lost 9 bases; unmatched junction nucleotides: 8. CDR3 length equals 15 residues. Here the CDR3 reads CASSITGTGGLKAFF. Here the CDR3 DNA reads TGTGCCAGTAGTATTACAGGGACAGGGGGCTTGAAAGCTTTCTTT.

V gene TRBV6-5 combines with J gene TRBJ1-1; D ambiguous. Germline-derived CDR1 and CDR2 are MNHEY and SVGAGI. V shed 7 bases and J shed 2 bases, with 14 bases lying between them. The CDR3 is 14 residues long. Written as DNA, the CDR3 is TGTGCCAGCACCCAGGACGGGAGTAACACTGAAGCTTTCTTT. It encodes CASTQDGSNTEAFF.

CDR3 nucleotide sequence: TGTGCCAGTAGGGTTCGGGGACCGGACAGGGACTTCACAGATACGCAGTATTTT. As protein: CASRVRGPDRDFTDTQYF. The chain uses TRBV19 and TRBJ2-3, with 8 bases lining up with TRBD1. Trimming took 6 bases from V and 2 from J; bases not matched to a gene: 16. The CDR3 is 18 amino acids. Germline lookup yields CDR1 LNHDA and CDR2 SQIVND (reference sequence).

J is TRBJ2-5 and V is TRBV15; 14 positions match TRBD2. Germline trimming cut 0 bases from V and 5 bases from J; bases unmatched to any gene: 8. Germline CDR1 reads LNHNV; CDR2 reads YYDKDF (reference sequence). The CDR3 totals 18 residues. The CDR3 region has the DNA TGTGCCACCAGCAGAGATCAGAGACTAGCGGGAGGGTTGGAGACCCAGTACTTC. Protein: CATSRDQRLAGGLETQYF.

The J gene is TRBJ2-1, the V gene TRBV11-3; a weak D match, TRBD2 (6 bases). The germline V gene encodes CDR1 SGHNT and CDR2 YENEEA. The CDR3 extends over 17 amino acids. V lost 1 base and J 8 bases, leaving 21 bases between the germline ends. For the CDR3, the DNA is TGTGCCAGCAGCTTAGGGTTTAGCGGCAGCGCCGGCCATGAGCAGTTCTTC. Amino acid sequence: CASSLGFSGSAGHEQFF. Together with reference TRBV11-3 and TRBJ2-1, the CDR3 gives the full variable domain: EAGVVQSPRYKIIEKKQPVAFWCNPISGHNTLYWYLQNLGQGPELLIRYENEEAVDDSQLPKDRFSAERLKGVDSTLKIQPAELGDSAVYLCASSLGFSGSAGHEQFFGPGTRLTVL.

This sequence joins TRBV7-2 and TRBJ2-1; 9 bases are a match to TRBD2. The V gene's germline CDR1 is SGHTA and CDR2 FQGNSA. The J segment lost 5 bases and the V segment lost 3 bases, leaving 11 bases of the junction unmatched. The CDR3 consists of 17 residues. Here the CDR3 reads CASSFQLPGLANNEQFF. The DNA of the CDR3 is TGTGCCAGCAGCTTCCAATTACCGGGACTAGCCAACAATGAGCAGTTCTTC.

The V and J genes are TRBV18 and TRBJ2-2; D remains ambiguous. Trimming cost V 4 bases and J 1 base, with 10 bases left between them. The CDR3 covers 15 residues. In germline, CDR1 is KGHSH, CDR2 LQKENI. CDR3 protein: CASSLSSVNTGELFF. DNA for the CDR3: TGTGCCAGCTCACTCTCCTCAGTGAACACCGGGGAGCTGTTTTTT.

In this sample, this clone turned up once. The J gene is TRBJ1-1, the V gene TRBV6-6, with a weak D call TRBD1 (5 bases). The V end was cut by 4 bases, the J end by 0 bases, with 15 bases between. CDR1 is MNHNY, CDR2 SVGAGI, per germline (reference sequence). There are 16 residues in the CDR3. The CDR3 DNA is TGTGCCAGCAGTTCGGCAGGGCTGGTCATGAACACTGAAGCTTTCTTT. This gives the protein CASSSAGLVMNTEAFF.

The V and J genes are TRBV19 and TRBJ2-1, with TRBD1 matching 7 bases. The CDR3 is made up of 11 amino acids. Germline trimming cut 6 bases from V and 13 bases from J; bases unmatched to any gene: 6. In germline, CDR1 is LNHDA, CDR2 SQIVND (reference sequence). CDR3 DNA: TGTGCCAGTAGCATGACAGGGAGACAGTTCTTC. Residues: CASSMTGRQFF.

The V gene is TRBV27, the J gene TRBJ1-5; TRBD1 aligns across 7 bases. This CDR3 comprises 16 residues. The V segment lost 5 bases and the J segment 1 base; nucleotides outside the gene matches: 8. The V gene's germline CDR1 is MNHEY and CDR2 SMNVEV (reference sequence). CDR3 coding DNA: TGTGCCAGCAGTCCACTCAACAGGGGAAGCAATCAGCCCCAGCATTTT. Translated: CASSPLNRGSNQPQHF.

This sequence joins TRBV29-1 and TRBJ2-1, with 11 nucleotides matching TRBD2. The V gene's germline CDR1 is SQVTM and CDR2 ANQGSEA. Trimming cost V 5 bases and J 4 bases; bases outside gene matches: 7. The CDR3 is 15 amino acids. Here the CDR3 reads CSVSGTSGRYNEQFF. The CDR3 coding sequence is TGCAGCGTTTCCGGGACTAGCGGCAGATACAATGAGCAGTTCTTC.

The V and J genes are TRBV7-2 and TRBJ2-4, with D possibly being TRBD1 (5 bases). V lost 6 bases, J lost 2 bases, and 11 bases lay in between. The length of the CDR3 is 14 residues. Per germline, CDR1 SGHTA and CDR2 FQGNSA. The DNA of the CDR3 is TGTGCCAGCAGTAGACAGTGGACCAAAAACATTCAGTACTTC. Translating it yields CASSRQWTKNIQYF. The complete variable domain, with remaining parts taken from reference TRBV7-2 and TRBJ2-4, reads GAGVSQSPSNKVTEKGKDVELRCDPISGHTALYWYRQSLGQGLEFLIYFQGNSAPDKSGLPSDRFSAERTGGSVSTLTIQRTQQEDSAVYLCASSRQWTKNIQYFGAGTRLSVL.

This chain connects TRBV5-4 to TRBJ2-1, with TRBD2 matching 7 bases. Germline V gene lookup returns CDR1 SGHNT and CDR2 YYREEE (reference sequence). The CDR3 extends over 15 amino acids. Trimming at V came to 3 bases and at J to 0 bases, leaving 3 bases not matched to a gene. The CDR3 region has the DNA TGTGCCAGCAGCTCTAGCGGCAGCTCCTACAATGAGCAGTTCTTC. Translated: CASSSSGSSYNEQFF.

The chain is built from TRBV25-1 and TRBJ2-3; 13 nucleotides align to TRBD2. J lost 5 bases, V lost 4 bases, and 3 bases had no gene match. The germline gives CDR1 MGHDK, CDR2 SYGVNS. The CDR3 runs to 15 residues. CDR3 in DNA: TGTGCCAGCAGTGGACTAGCGGGAGGAATAGATACGCAGTATTTT. Protein product: CASSGLAGGIDTQYF.